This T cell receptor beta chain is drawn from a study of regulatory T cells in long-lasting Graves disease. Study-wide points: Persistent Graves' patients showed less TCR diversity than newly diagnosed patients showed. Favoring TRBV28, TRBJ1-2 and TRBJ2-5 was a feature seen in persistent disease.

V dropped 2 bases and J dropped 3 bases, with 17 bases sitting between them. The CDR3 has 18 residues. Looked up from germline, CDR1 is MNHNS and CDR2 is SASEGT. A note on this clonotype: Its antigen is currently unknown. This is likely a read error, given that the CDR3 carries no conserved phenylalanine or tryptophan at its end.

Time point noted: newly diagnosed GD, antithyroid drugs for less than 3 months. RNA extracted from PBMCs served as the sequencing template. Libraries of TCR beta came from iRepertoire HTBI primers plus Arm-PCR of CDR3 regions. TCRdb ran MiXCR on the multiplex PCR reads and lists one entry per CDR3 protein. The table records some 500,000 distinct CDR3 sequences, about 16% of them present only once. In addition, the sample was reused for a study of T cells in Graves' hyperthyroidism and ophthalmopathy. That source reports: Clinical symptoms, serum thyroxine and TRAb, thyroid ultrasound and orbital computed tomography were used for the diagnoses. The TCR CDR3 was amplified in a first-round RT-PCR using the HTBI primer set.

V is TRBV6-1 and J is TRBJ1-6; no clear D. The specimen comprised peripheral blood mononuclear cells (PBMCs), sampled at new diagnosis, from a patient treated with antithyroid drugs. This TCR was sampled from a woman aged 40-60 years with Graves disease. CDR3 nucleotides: TGTGCCAGCAGTGAATCCATAGCAGGAGATTTCTATAATTCACCCCTCCACCTT. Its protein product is CASSESIAGDFYNSPLHL.